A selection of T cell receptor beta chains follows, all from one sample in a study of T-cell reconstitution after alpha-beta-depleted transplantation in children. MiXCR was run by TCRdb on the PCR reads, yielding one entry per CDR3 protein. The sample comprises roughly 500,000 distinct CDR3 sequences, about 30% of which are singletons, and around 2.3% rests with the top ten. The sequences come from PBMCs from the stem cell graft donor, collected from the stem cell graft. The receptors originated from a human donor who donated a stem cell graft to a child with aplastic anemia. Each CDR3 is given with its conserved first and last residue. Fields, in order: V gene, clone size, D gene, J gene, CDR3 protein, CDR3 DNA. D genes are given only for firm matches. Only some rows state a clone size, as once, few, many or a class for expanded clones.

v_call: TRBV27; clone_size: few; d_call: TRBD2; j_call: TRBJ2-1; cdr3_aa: CASSLLGTTYNEQFF; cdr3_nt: TGTGCCAGCAGTTTATTAGGGACTACCTACAATGAGCAGTTCTTC
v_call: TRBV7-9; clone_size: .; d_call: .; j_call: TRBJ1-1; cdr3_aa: CASSISSSEAFF; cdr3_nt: TGTGCCAGCAGCATCAGTAGTTCCGAAGCTTTCTTT
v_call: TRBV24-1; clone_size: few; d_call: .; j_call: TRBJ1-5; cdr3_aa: CATSDLGRLGGDQPQHF; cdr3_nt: TGTGCCACCAGTGATCTTGGCAGGCTCGGTGGGGATCAGCCCCAGCATTTT
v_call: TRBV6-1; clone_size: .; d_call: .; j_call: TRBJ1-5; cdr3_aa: CASSETGVLEQPQHF; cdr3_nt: TGTGCCAGCAGTGAAACGGGGGTACTTGAGCAGCCCCAGCATTTT
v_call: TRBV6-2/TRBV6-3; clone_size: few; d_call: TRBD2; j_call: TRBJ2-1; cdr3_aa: CASMTSGIEQFF; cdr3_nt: TGTGCCAGTATGACTAGCGGGATTGAGCAGTTCTTC
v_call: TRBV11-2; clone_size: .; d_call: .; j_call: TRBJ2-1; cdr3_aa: CASSLDRATEQFF; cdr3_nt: TGTGCCAGCAGCTTAGATCGGGCGACCGAGCAGTTCTTC
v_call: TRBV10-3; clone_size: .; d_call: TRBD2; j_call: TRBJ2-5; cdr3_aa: CAIRAMAGTRQYF; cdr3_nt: TGTGCCATCAGAGCGATGGCGGGGACTAGGCAGTACTTC
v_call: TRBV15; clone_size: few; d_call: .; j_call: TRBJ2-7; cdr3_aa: CATSSGFNYEQYF; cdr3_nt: TGTGCCACCAGCAGCGGGTTTAACTACGAGCAGTACTTC
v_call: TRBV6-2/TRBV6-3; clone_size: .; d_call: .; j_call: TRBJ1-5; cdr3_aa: CASAPGSNQPQHF; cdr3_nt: TGTGCCAGTGCGCCGGGGAGCAATCAGCCCCAGCATTTT
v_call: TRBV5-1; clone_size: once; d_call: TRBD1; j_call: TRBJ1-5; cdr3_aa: CASSIGTGESQPQHF; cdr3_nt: TGCGCCAGCAGCATCGGGACAGGGGAGAGTCAGCCCCAGCATTTT
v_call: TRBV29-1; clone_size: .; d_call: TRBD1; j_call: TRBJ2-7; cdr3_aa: CSVEFADRAHTSSYEQYF; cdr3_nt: TGCAGCGTTGAATTTGCGGACAGGGCGCACACGAGCTCCTACGAGCAGTACTTC
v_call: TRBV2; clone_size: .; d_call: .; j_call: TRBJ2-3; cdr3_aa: CASSTPGTVGTQYF; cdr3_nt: TGTGCCAGCAGCACCCCCGGGACGGTGGGTACGCAGTATTTT
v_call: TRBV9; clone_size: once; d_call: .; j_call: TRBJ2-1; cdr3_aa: CASSVSGTPGNEQFF; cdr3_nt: TGTGCCAGCAGCGTTTCCGGGACCCCGGGCAATGAGCAGTTCTTC
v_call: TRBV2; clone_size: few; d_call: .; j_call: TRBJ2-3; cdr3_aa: CASSEERVTLGTDTQYF; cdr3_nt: TGTGCCAGCAGTGAGGAGCGGGTTACCCTGGGCACAGATACGCAGTATTTT
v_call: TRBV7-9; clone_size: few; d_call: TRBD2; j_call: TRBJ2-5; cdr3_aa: CASSLGTSGPRWETQYF; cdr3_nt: TGTGCCAGCAGCTTGGGGACTAGCGGGCCCCGGTGGGAGACCCAGTACTTC
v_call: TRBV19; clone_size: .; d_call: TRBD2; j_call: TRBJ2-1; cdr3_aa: CASSQAGPYNEQFF; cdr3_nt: TGTGCCAGTAGTCAAGCGGGGCCTTACAATGAGCAGTTCTTC
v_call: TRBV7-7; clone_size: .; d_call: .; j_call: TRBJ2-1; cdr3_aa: CASSQDLYNEQFF; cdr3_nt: TGTGCCAGCAGCCAGGACTTATACAATGAGCAGTTCTTC
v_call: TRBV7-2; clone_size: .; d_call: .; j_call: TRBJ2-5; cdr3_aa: CASSFKGAQETQYF; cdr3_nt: TGTGCCAGCAGCTTTAAGGGAGCTCAAGAGACCCAGTACTTC